This T cell receptor beta chain was identified during a study of blood T cell repertoires in COVID-19. As for the study in general: Acute-phase and convalescent COVID-19 samples originated in the United States, Italy and Spain. Sources were T cells, B-cell-depleted T cells, or PBMCs; the material itself was cDNA or gDNA.

As processed by the authors: Estimation of nucleated cell counts was performed using reference gene primer amplification. Clones were read by immunoSEQ multiplex PCR, and TCRdb kept only the in-frame ones, dropping some. D and trimming were read from the DNA, whereas the V and J calls and clone size are those reported in that table. The sample consists of 250,000 to 300,000 clones, roughly 89% of them appearing once. The CDR3 covers 13 residues. The germline V gene encodes CDR1 GTSNPN and CDR2 SVGIG (reference sequence). V lost 1 base, J lost 9 bases, and 16 bases lay in between. Donors in Cohort 3 counted as recovered after two negative PCRs, clearance, or symptom resolution.

This TCR was recovered from a woman aged 60 to 75 who had recovered from COVID-19. This rearrangement joins TRBV30 to TRBJ2-7; weak D call: TRBD2 (5 bases). Sequences were obtained from PBMCs or T cells enriched from blood (not recorded which). CDR3 sequence reads: CAWSGGPGVGQYF. CDR3 coding DNA: TGTGCCTGGAGTGGAGGGCCGGGCGTTGGGCAGTACTTC. The entire variable domain, with the rest obtained from reference TRBV30 and TRBJ2-7, is as follows: SQTIHQWPATLVQPVGSPLSLECTVEGTSNPNLYWYRQAAGRGLQLLFYSVGIGQISSEVPQNLSASRPQDRQFILSSKKLLLSDSGFYLCAWSGGPGVGQYFGPGTRLTVT.